The 5 T cell receptor beta chains below were found in one sample sequenced in a study of cytomegalovirus exposure and HLA in healthy donors. PCR involved 60 Vbeta and 13 Jbeta primers. This table comes from immunoSEQ multiplex PCR, and its TCRdb copy is limited to in-frame clones, with some not included. The data contain roughly 200,000 clones, 70% to 80% of them singletons. Source material: PBMCs. The receptors were sampled from a woman aged 55-70 years in good health and CMV-seropositive.

This clone was counted a few times. The chain links TRBV28 to TRBJ1-1; D is possibly TRBD1 (6 bases). V lost 5 bases, J lost 4 bases, and 11 bases lay in between. Germline V lookup: CDR1 MDHEN, CDR2 SYDVKM. CDR3 length: 13 amino acids. The CDR3 sequence is CASSGGGVTEAFF. Written as DNA, the CDR3 is TGTGCCAGCAGTGGGGGCGGAGTCACTGAAGCTTTCTTT.

The sample holds a few counts of this clone. The V and J genes are TRBV6-1 and TRBJ1-5, with D perhaps TRBD1 (5 bases). Trimming left V 6 bases short and J 7 bases short, with 19 bases between. CDR1 and CDR2 from the germline V gene are MNHNS and SASEGT. The CDR3 length is 15 residues. The CDR3, as DNA: TGTGCCAGCAGACCCACAGGAACGATAATCCAGCCCCAGCATTTT. It is translated as CASRPTGTIIQPQHF.

This rearrangement joins TRBV7-2 to TRBJ2-1; D uncertain. Germline-derived CDR1 and CDR2 are SGHTA and FQGNSA. The CDR3 is 14 amino acids. The V end was cut by 1 base, the J end by 14 bases, with 18 bases between. The CDR3 here is CASSLVTAPNPEFF. The CDR3 DNA sequence: TGTGCCAGCAGCTTAGTTACTGCCCCCAATCCCGAGTTCTTC.

In DNA, the CDR3 is TGTGCCAGCAGCTCGGACAGGGGCTCAGATACGCAGTATTTT. It codes for CASSSDRGSDTQYF. V usage is TRBV7-3 and J usage is TRBJ2-3; 9 positions agree with TRBD1. J was trimmed by 4 bases and V by 4 bases; bases with no gene match: 3. This CDR3 is 14 amino acids long. The germline V gene has CDR1 SGHTA and CDR2 FQGTGA. Supplemented by reference TRBV7-3 and TRBJ2-3, the full variable domain reads GAGVSQTPSNKVTEKGKYVELRCDPISGHTALYWYRQSLGQGPEFLIYFQGTGAADDSGLPNDRFFAVRPEGSVSTLKIQRTERGDSAVYLCASSSDRGSDTQYFGPGTRLTVL.

This clone was seen more than once but under ten times. Other nucleotide sequences from this sample produce the same CDR3. This chain links TRBV4-1 with TRBJ2-2, with a tentative D call TRBD1 (5 bases). CDR1 MGHRA and CDR2 YSYEKL come from the germline V gene. This CDR3 contains 14 residues. V was pared by 0 bases and J by 6 bases, with 8 bases between. This CDR3 reads CASSQDRVAGELFF. The DNA of the CDR3 is TGCGCCAGCAGCCAAGACAGGGTAGCCGGGGAGCTGTTTTTT.